These 7 T cell receptor beta chains were sequenced from one sample in a study of T cells in Graves' hyperthyroidism and ophthalmopathy. From RNA transcripts, TCR beta CDR3 regions were amplified. The primer set for the first-round RT-PCR of the TCR CDR3 was HTBI. One entry per CDR3 protein results from TCRdb running MiXCR on the multiplex PCR reads. The table records fewer than 650,000 distinct CDR3 sequences, roughly 15% of them present only once. Sequenced input: blood. The receptors were sampled from a woman aged 40-49 years with Graves' ophthalmopathy.

The CDR3 is CASSYERVADTQYF. The CDR3 nucleotides read TGTGCCAGCAGTTACGAGAGGGTCGCAGATACGCAGTATTTT. The chain combines TRBV6-5 with TRBJ2-3, with D perhaps matching TRBD2 (5 bases). The CDR3 contains 14 residues. V was shortened by 2 bases and J by 4 bases, with 10 bases between the two germline ends. Germline loops: CDR1 MNHEY, CDR2 SVGAGI.

V is TRBV5-4 and J is TRBJ2-7; tentatively, D is TRBD2 (6 bases). Trimming took 4 bases from V and 0 from J, leaving 14 bases between them. Germline CDR1 is SGHNT and CDR2 is YYREEE (reference sequence). The CDR3 loop spans 15 amino acids. The CDR3, as DNA: TGTGCCAGCAGCCCGGGGACTGTAGGCTCCTACGAGCAGTACTTC. Protein: CASSPGTVGSYEQYF.

This clonotype was detected many times. The chain uses TRBV6-1 and TRBJ2-5, with TRBD1 matching 7 bases. The CDR3 loop spans 16 amino acids. The V gene's germline CDR1 is MNHNS and CDR2 SASEGT. Trimming cost V 7 bases and J 3 bases; bases outside gene matches: 14. CDR3 sequence reads: CASTTPGGGEEETQYF. The CDR3 DNA is TGTGCCAGCACCACACCAGGGGGTGGGGAAGAAGAGACCCAGTACTTC.

Ten or more counts support this clonotype. The V and J genes are TRBV12-5 and TRBJ2-2; unclear D gene. The CDR3 spans 12 residues. Trimming shortened V by 2 bases and J by 11 bases, and 9 bases separated the two germline ends. Germline V lookup: CDR1 LGHNT, CDR2 FRNRAP. The CDR3: CASGLPGTELFF. The CDR3, as DNA: TGTGCTAGTGGTTTGCCGGGCACAGAGCTGTTTTTT.

The rearrangement uses TRBV7-8 and TRBJ1-5; possible D gene TRBD1, 5 bases. The V end was cut by 3 bases, the J end by 1 base, with 13 bases between. This CDR3 region has 16 residues. CDR1 SGHVS and CDR2 FQNEAQ come from the germline V gene. The CDR3 spells CASSLWDLRSNQPQHF. CDR3 DNA sequence: TGTGCCAGCAGCTTGTGGGACCTTCGGAGCAATCAGCCCCAGCATTTT.

This clonotype has only a few counts. The J gene is TRBJ2-7, the V gene TRBV5-1; D possibly corresponds to TRBD2 (5 bases). Germline V gives CDR1 SGHRS, CDR2 YFSETQ. The CDR3 spans 15 residues. Trimming removed 0 bases at V and 1 base at J, with 11 bases between. The CDR3 reads CASSLAFGESYEQYF. The DNA of the CDR3 is TGCGCCAGCAGCTTGGCGTTTGGGGAGTCCTACGAGCAGTACTTC.

This chain connects TRBV18 to TRBJ1-2, with 9 positions matching TRBD1. V was clipped by 3 bases and J by 5 bases; unmatched bases: 13. CDR1 is KGHSH, CDR2 LQKENI, per germline. The CDR3 loop spans 17 amino acids. Written as DNA, the CDR3 is TGTGCCAGCTCACCTTCTGCCGGGACAGGGATCAGATATGGCTACACCTTC. It specifies CASSPSAGTGIRYGYTF.